The 16 T cell receptor beta chains in this list originate from one sample, sequenced in a study of OX40 agonist ivuxolimab in advanced cancers. Library method: the immunoSEQ multiplex PCR assay. Not all clones reach the TCRdb copy of this immuneACCESS table, which keeps in-frame sequences only. Checked studies attribute under half of the gap to unresolved V genes and leave the rest unexplained. The sample has approximately 72,000 clones on record, 84% of them singletons. The ten most abundant clones make up roughly 0.85% of the sample. This sample comprised CD4+ or CD8+ T cells sorted from blood, obtained in a trial of the OX40 agonist ivuxolimab. The receptor set was obtained from an adult with an advanced solid tumor such as melanoma, head and neck, liver or kidney cancer.

The rearrangement uses TRBV29-1 and TRBJ2-2, with a possible D match to TRBD2 (6 bases). This CDR3 region has 14 residues. CDR1 and CDR2 (germline): SQVTM, ANQGSEA. Trimming pared 4 bases from V and 6 bases from J, leaving 15 bases between. The CDR3 sequence is CSVGFWDSPGELFF. CDR3 DNA sequence: TGCAGCGTTGGTTTCTGGGACTCCCCCGGGGAGCTGTTTTTT.

This rearrangement joins TRBV10-3 to TRBJ2-2; D is undetermined. Germline assignment: CDR1 ENHRY and CDR2 SYGVKD. V lost 6 bases and J lost 0, with 11 bases in between. This CDR3 is 15 amino acids long. The CDR3 DNA sequence: TGTGCCATCAGGACAACGATTGCGAACACCGGGGAGCTGTTTTTT. The encoded protein is CAIRTTIANTGELFF.

The V call is TRBV11-2, the J call TRBJ2-1; 10 bases map to TRBD2. V was clipped by 5 bases and J by 8 bases; unmatched bases: 15. Germline-derived CDR1 and CDR2 are SGHAT and FQNNGV. This CDR3 has 17 amino acids. CDR3 sequence (DNA): TGTGCCAGCAGCCCCCGACTAGCGGGTCCCGTTGGAGATGAGCAGTTCTTC. It specifies CASSPRLAGPVGDEQFF. The whole variable domain, remainder taken from reference TRBV11-2 and TRBJ2-1, is EAGVAQSPRYKIIEKRQSVAFWCNPISGHATLYWYQQILGQGPKLLIQFQNNGVVDDSQLPKDRFSAERLKGVDSTLKIQPAKLEDSAVYLCASSPRLAGPVGDEQFFGPGTRLTVL.

The chain combines TRBV5-6 with TRBJ2-1, with 10 bases identical to TRBD2. CDR1 and CDR2 from the germline V gene are SGHDT and YYEEEE. Trimming cost V 4 bases and J 6 bases; bases outside gene matches: 7. The CDR3 has 15 residues. The CDR3 DNA follows: TGTGCCAGCAGCCCTGGACTAGCGGAGACCAATGAGCAGTTCTTC. It codes for CASSPGLAETNEQFF.

At least ten counts were recorded for this clone. The DNA of the CDR3 is TGTGCCAGCAGCTATGACAGAAACTATGGCTACACCTTC. Amino acid sequence: CASSYDRNYGYTF. The chain links TRBV7-3 to TRBJ1-2; D might be TRBD1 (5 bases). The germline V gene has CDR1 SGHTA and CDR2 FQGTGA. This CDR3 comprises 13 residues. Trimming pared 4 bases from V and 2 bases from J, leaving 8 bases between.

This clone was seen a handful of times. This sequence joins TRBV6-1 and TRBJ2-3; 9 bases are a match to TRBD1. The CDR3 consists of 15 residues. The J segment lost 1 base and the V segment lost 3 bases, leaving 2 bases of the junction unmatched. Germline CDR1 reads MNHNS; CDR2 reads SASEGT. The CDR3 spells CASSDRTGGTDTQYF. CDR3 bases: TGTGCCAGCAGTGATCGGACAGGGGGCACAGATACGCAGTATTTT.

J is TRBJ1-2 and V is TRBV18; 7 bases match TRBD1. The V gene's germline CDR1 is KGHSH and CDR2 LQKENI. This CDR3 comprises 14 residues. The junction had 15 bases not matched to a gene; V was cut back by 5 bases and J by 12 bases. The CDR3: CASSKQGMSGGDTF. The CDR3 DNA reads TGTGCCAGCTCAAAACAGGGGATGAGCGGCGGGGACACCTTC.

This clone has a handful of counts. The chain carries TRBV7-9 and TRBJ2-1, with 7 bases fitting TRBD2. This CDR3 has 14 residues. CDR1 and CDR2 from the germline V gene are SEHNR and FQNEAQ (reference sequence). V was clipped by 6 bases and J by 6 bases; unmatched bases: 8. CDR3: CASSRSGGRNEQFF. CDR3 sequence (DNA): TGTGCCAGCAGTCGATCGGGAGGCCGCAATGAGCAGTTCTTC. The variable domain in full, completed from reference TRBV7-9 and TRBJ2-1, reads DTGVSQNPRHKITKRGQNVTFRCDPISEHNRLYWYRQTLGQGPEFLTYFQNEAQLEKSRLLSDRFSAERPKGSFSTLEIQRTEQGDSAMYLCASSRSGGRNEQFFGPGTRLTVL.

The chain recombines TRBV13 with TRBJ1-6, with 7 bases that match TRBD1. The germline gives CDR1 PRHDT, CDR2 FYEKMQ (reference sequence). The CDR3 is 16 amino acids. The V segment lost 5 bases and the J segment 9 bases; nucleotides outside the gene matches: 13. CDR3 nucleotide sequence: TGTGCCAGCAGCAAAAGGGTGACAGGGCAAATTTCACCCCTCCACTTT. It specifies CASSKRVTGQISPLHF.

In this sample, this clone turned up a few times. This chain joins TRBV11-1 and TRBJ2-7, with D maybe TRBD1 (5 bases). Trimming removed 7 bases from V and 6 bases from J, with 13 bases in between. Germline CDR1 is SGHAT and CDR2 is FQDESV (reference sequence). The CDR3 spans 12 residues. The CDR3 coding sequence is TGTGCCAGCAACGCGGACATTGGCGAGCAGTACTTC. Amino acids: CASNADIGEQYF. Full variable domain (outside the CDR3, taken from reference TRBV11-1 and TRBJ2-7): EAEVAQSPRYKITEKSQAVAFWCDPISGHATLYWYRQILGQGPELLVQFQDESVVDDSQLPKDRFSAERLKGVDSTLKIQPAELGDSAMYLCASNADIGEQYFGPGTRLTVT.

V usage is TRBV11-2 and J usage is TRBJ2-3; unclear D gene. With 1 base removed from V and 3 bases from J, the gap between germline ends came to 11 bases. Germline CDR1 reads SGHAT; CDR2 reads FQNNGV. The CDR3 sequence is 15 residues long. The CDR3 sequence is CASSLATLLTDTQYF. The CDR3, as DNA: TGTGCCAGCAGCTTAGCAACCTTACTTACAGATACGCAGTATTTT.

The gene calls are TRBV7-2 and TRBJ1-3; 7 bases map to TRBD1. Germline CDR1 SGHTA, CDR2 FQGNSA. This CDR3 is 15 amino acids long. J gave up 4 bases and V 5 bases, and 8 bases lay outside the gene matches. CDR3 sequence: CASSAYRGSGNTIYF. CDR3 coding DNA: TGTGCCAGCAGCGCCTACAGGGGTTCGGGAAACACCATATATTTT.

This chain links TRBV27 with TRBJ2-7, with 8 bases matching TRBD1. With V trimmed by 8 bases and J by 7 bases, 10 bases remained unmatched. CDR3 length: 13 residues. Germline CDR1 MNHEY, CDR2 SMNVEV (reference sequence). The CDR3 spells CASARDRQGEQYF. The CDR3 DNA reads as TGTGCCAGCGCGAGGGACAGGCAGGGGGAGCAGTACTTC.

V and J are TRBV27 and TRBJ2-2; D might be TRBD2 (6 bases). The V gene's germline CDR1 is MNHEY and CDR2 SMNVEV (reference sequence). Trimming removed 3 bases at V and 5 bases at J, with 10 bases between. The CDR3 extends over 14 amino acids. In DNA, the CDR3 is TGTGCCAGCAGTTTTGGAGGGTTGACCGGGGAGCTGTTTTTT. This translates into CASSFGGLTGELFF.

V usage is TRBV6-1 and J usage is TRBJ2-2; D is ambiguous. With 6 bases removed from V and 6 bases from J, the gap between germline ends came to 11 bases. The CDR3 loop spans 13 amino acids. Germline loops: CDR1 MNHNS, CDR2 SASEGT. The CDR3 loop reads CASRNGVAGELFF. CDR3 DNA sequence: TGTGCCAGCAGAAATGGGGTGGCCGGGGAGCTGTTTTTT.

The chain is built from TRBV19 and TRBJ1-1; TRBD1 might be the D (5 bases). Per germline, CDR1 LNHDA and CDR2 SQIVND (reference sequence). The CDR3 loop spans 15 amino acids. V shed 5 bases and J shed 1 base, with 14 bases lying between them. The DNA of the CDR3 is TGTGCCAGTAGTTCTCCCGCCGGGGGGAACACTGAAGCTTTCTTT. Protein product: CASSSPAGGNTEAFF.